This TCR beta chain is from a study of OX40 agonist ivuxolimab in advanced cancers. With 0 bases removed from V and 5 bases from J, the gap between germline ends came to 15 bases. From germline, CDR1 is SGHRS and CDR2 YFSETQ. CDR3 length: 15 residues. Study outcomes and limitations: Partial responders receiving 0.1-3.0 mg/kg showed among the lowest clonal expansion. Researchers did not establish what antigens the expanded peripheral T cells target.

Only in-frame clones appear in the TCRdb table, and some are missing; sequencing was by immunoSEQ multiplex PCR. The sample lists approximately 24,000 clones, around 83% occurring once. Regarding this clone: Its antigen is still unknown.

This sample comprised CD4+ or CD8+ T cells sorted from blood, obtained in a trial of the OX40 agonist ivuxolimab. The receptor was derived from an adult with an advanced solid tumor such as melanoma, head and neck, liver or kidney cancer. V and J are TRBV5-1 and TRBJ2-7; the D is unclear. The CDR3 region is CASSLARNPWDEQYF. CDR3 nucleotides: TGCGCCAGCAGCTTGGCTAGAAACCCATGGGACGAGCAGTACTTC.